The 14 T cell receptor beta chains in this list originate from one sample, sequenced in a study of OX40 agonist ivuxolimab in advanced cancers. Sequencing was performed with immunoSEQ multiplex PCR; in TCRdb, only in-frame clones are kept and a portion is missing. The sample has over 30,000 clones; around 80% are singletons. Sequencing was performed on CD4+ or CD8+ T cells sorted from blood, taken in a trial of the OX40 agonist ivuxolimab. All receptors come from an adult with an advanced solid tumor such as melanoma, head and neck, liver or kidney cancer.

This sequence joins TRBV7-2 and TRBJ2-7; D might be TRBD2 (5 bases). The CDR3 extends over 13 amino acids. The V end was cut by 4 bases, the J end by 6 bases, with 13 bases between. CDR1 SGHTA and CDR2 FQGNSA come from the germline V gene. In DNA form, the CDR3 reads TGTGCCAGCAGCTCCCAGGTGGCGGGCGAGCAGTACTTC. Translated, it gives CASSSQVAGEQYF.

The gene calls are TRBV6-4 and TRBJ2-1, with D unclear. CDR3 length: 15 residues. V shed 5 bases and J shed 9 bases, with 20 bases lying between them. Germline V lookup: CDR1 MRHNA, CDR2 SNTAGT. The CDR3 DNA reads TGTGCCAGCAGTTATGACGTCGCCCCGGTTAGTGAGCAGTTCTTC. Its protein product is CASSYDVAPVSEQFF.

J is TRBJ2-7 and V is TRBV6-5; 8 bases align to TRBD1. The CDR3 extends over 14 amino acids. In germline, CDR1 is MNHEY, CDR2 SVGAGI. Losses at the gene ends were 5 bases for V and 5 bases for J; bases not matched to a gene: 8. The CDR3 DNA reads TGTGCCAGCAGTGGTGGCAGGGGGCTCCACGAGCAGTACTTC. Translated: CASSGGRGLHEQYF.

The CDR3 loop reads CASSLTPDEKLFF. The CDR3 DNA follows: TGTGCCAGCAGCTTAACTCCGGATGAAAAACTGTTTTTT. The rearrangement joins TRBV7-3 to TRBJ1-4; D not certain. The CDR3 contains 13 residues. V was shortened by 0 bases and J by 6 bases, with 5 bases between the two germline ends. The germline CDR1 and CDR2 sequences are SGHTA and FQGTGA.

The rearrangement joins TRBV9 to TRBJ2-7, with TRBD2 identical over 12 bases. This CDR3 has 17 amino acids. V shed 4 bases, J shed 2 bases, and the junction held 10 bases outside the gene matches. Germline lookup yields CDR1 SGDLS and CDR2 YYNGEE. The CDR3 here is CASSRGLAGVEAYEQYF. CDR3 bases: TGTGCCAGCAGCAGGGGACTAGCGGGTGTTGAGGCCTACGAGCAGTACTTC.

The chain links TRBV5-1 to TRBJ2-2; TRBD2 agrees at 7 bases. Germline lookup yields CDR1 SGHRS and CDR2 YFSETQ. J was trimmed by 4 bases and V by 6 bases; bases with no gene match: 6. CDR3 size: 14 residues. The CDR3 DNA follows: TGCGCCAGCACGCGGGGGTCGGTCACCGGGGAGCTGTTTTTT. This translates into CASTRGSVTGELFF.

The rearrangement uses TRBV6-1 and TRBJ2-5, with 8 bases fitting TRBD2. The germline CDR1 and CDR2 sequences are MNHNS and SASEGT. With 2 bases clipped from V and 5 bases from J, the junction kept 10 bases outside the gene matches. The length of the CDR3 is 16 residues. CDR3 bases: TGTGCCAGCAGTGAAAGTTTCGGGGGGGCCGGGGAGACCCAGTACTTC. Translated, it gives CASSESFGGAGETQYF.

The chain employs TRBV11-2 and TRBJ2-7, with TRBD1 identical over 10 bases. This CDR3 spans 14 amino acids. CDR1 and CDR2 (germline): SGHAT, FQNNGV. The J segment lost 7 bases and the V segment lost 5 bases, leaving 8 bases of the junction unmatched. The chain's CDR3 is CASSPGTGAPEQYF. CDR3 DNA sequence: TGTGCCAGCAGCCCCGGGACAGGGGCTCCAGAGCAGTACTTC.

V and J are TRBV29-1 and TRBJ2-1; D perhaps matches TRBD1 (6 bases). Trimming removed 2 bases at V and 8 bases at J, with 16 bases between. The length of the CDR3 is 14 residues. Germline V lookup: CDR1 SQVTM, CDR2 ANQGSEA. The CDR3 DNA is TGCAGCGTTGAAACGTATACAGGGAAATATGAGCAGTTCTTC. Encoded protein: CSVETYTGKYEQFF.

In DNA form, the CDR3 reads TGTGCCAGCAGCCGCGGGACTAGCGGGGGGCCGACAGATACGCAGTATTTT. This codes for CASSRGTSGGPTDTQYF. The chain has TRBV11-3 and TRBJ2-3, with 15 bases identical to TRBD2. The CDR3 runs 17 residues. The ends lost 5 bases at V and 3 bases at J; junction bases unmatched: 6. CDR1 SGHNT and CDR2 YENEEA come from the germline V gene.

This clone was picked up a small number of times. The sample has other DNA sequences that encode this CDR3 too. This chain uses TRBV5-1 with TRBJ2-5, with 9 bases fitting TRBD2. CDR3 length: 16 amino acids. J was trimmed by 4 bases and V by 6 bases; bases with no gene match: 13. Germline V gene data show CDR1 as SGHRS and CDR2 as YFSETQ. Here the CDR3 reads CASNFGGGGGRETQYF. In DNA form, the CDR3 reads TGCGCCAGCAACTTCGGTGGCGGGGGGGGTCGAGAGACCCAGTACTTC.

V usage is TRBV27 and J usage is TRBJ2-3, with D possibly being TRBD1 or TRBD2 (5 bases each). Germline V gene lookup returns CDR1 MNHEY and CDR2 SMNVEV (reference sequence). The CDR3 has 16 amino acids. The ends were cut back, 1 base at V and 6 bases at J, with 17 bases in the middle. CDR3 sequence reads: CASSLWGTSRGDTQYF. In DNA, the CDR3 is TGTGCCAGCAGTTTATGGGGGACGAGCCGAGGTGATACGCAGTATTTT.

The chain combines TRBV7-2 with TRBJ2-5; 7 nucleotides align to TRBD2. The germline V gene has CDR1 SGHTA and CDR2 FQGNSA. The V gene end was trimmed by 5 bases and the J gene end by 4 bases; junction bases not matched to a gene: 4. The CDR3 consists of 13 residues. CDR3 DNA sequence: TGTGCCAGCAGCCCGGGCGGGGGAGAGACCCAGTACTTC. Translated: CASSPGGGETQYF.

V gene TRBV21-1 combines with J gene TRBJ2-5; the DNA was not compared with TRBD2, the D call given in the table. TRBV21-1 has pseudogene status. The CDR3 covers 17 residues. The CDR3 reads CASSKGGLAETQETQYF. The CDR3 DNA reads TGTGCCAGCAGCAAAGGGGGACTAGCGGAGACTCAAGAGACCCAGTACTTC.